The next 2 T cell receptor beta chains were all read from a single sample in a study of cytotoxic CD8 clonotypes in ibrutinib-treated CLL. Repertoires were generated with immunoSEQ multiplex PCR, while TCRdb's copy carries only in-frame clones and drops some. Seen here are some 58,000 clones, about 65% observed once, and the top ten hold 43%. The sequencing here drew on PBMCs, taken after 12 months of ibrutinib treatment. The receptors were gathered from a human donor with chronic lymphocytic leukemia.

The CDR3, as DNA: TGCAGCGTTGCGACAGGGAGAAGCTCTGGAAACACCATATATTTT. Amino acids: CSVATGRSSGNTIYF. The V call is TRBV29-1, the J call TRBJ1-3, with 7 bases identical to TRBD1. The ends lost 4 bases at V and 0 bases at J; junction bases unmatched: 6. CDR1 SQVTM and CDR2 ANQGSEA come from the germline V gene. The CDR3 extends over 15 amino acids.

The chain recombines TRBV7-2 with TRBJ1-3; D gene unclear. V was cut by 7 bases and J by 1 base, with 8 bases left in between. Germline loops: CDR1 SGHTA, CDR2 FQGNSA. The CDR3 totals 13 residues. The CDR3 here is CASNLRSGNTIYF. The DNA of the CDR3 is TGTGCCAGCAACCTGCGATCTGGAAACACCATATATTTT.